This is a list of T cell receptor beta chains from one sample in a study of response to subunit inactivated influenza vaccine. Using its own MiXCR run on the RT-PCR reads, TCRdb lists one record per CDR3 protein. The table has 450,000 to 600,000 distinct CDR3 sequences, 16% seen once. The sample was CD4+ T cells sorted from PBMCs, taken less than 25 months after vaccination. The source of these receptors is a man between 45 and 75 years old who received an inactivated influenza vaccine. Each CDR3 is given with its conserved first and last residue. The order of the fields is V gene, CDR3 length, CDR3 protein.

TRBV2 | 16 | CASSVSTGGPNQPQHF
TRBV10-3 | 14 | CAINAQGGNTEAFF
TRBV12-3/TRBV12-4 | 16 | CASRTSGGRGTGELFF
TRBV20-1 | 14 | CSAHPDRTYNEQFF
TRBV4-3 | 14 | CASSQNGAGEKLFF
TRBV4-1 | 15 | CASSQDSRVNYGYTF
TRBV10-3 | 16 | CATILAGEARGNEQFF
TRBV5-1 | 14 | CASSMGRNTGELFF
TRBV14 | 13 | CASSRGPYNEQFF
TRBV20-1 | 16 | CSATTSGGLRTDTQYF
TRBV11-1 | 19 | CASSAGTRDRASESEKLFF
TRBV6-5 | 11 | CASRAGGGQYF
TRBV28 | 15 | CASTRLGSSTDTQYF
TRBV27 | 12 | CASSGGYYEQYF
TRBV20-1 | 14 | CSARERQGAGEQYF
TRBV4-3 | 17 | CASSQDHGTLTGNIQYF
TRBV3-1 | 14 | CASSSLKVSGTQYF
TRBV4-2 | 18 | CASSQGDIAGGHSNEQFF
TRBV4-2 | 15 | CASSQSSGVNYEQYF
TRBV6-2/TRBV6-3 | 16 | CASSSIVAAGNSPLHF
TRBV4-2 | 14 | CASSQGEALAAQYF
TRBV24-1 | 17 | CATSDSSGQGHLYGYTF
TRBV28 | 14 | CASGLDGYNQPQHF
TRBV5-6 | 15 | CASTVGGRVSNEQYF
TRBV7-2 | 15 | CASSTYRRESSPLHF
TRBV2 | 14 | CASSSLQGADTQYF
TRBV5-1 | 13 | CASSLIGGYEQYF
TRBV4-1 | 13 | CASSQVLNQPQHF
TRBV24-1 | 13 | CATSDFRTGKLFF
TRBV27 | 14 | CASSPELRRRITFF
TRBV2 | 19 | CAISFFSSGRRDRTDTQYF
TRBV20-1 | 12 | CACRLGTDTQYF
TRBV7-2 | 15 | CASSPGALVFYEQYF
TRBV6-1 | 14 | CASRPGQDSYEQYF
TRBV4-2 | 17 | CASSQGIAGGNTGELFF
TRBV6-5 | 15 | CASSYSKVGTDTQYF
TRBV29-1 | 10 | CSAKQETQYF
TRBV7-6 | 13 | CASSLDPTGGFFF
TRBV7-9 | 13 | CASSLGQGAEAFF
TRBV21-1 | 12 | CASSKVANEQFF
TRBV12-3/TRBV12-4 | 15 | CASSFLGGLEKTQYF
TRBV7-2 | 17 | CASSPRGLAGAVYEQYF
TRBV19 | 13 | CASSIDPGGEQYF
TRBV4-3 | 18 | CASSQEGYSSSYNSPLHF
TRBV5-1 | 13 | CASSPGPNYGYTF
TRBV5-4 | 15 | CASSLSPSGYNEQFF
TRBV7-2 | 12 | CASSLDRQIQYF
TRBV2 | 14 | CASSAEGGKDTQYF
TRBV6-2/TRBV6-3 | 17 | CASSYGRPKRSYNEQFF
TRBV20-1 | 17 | CSASRRKQGPSNQPQHF
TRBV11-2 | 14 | CASSLGLGRTEAFF